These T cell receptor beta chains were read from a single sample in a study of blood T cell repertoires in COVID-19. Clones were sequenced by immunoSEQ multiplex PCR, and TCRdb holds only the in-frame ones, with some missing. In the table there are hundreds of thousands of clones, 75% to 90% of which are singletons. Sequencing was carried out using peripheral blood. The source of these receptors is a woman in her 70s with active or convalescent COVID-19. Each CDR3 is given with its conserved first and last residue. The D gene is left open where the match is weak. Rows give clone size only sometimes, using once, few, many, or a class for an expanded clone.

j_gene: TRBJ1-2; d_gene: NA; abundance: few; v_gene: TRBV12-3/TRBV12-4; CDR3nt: TGTGCCAGCAGCCCCCAGCGCAGTGGCTACACCTTC; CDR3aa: CASSPQRSGYTF
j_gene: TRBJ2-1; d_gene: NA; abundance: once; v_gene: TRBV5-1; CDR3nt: TGCGCCAGCAGAGAGGACGGGAGCTCCTACAATGAGCAGTTCTTC; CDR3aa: CASREDGSSYNEQFF
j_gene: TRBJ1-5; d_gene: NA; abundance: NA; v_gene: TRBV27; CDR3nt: TGTGCCAGCAGTTTAAGGGGTAGCAATCAGCCCCAGCATTTT; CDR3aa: CASSLRGSNQPQHF
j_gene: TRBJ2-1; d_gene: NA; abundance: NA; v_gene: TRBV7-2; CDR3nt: TGTGCCAGCAGGAATCTGAGTCCGGGAAACAATGAGCAGTTCTTC; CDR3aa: CASRNLSPGNNEQFF
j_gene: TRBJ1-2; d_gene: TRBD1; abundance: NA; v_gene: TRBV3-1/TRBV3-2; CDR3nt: TGTGCCAGCAGCCGAGAAGACAGGGGCTATGGCTACACCTTC; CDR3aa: CASSREDRGYGYTF
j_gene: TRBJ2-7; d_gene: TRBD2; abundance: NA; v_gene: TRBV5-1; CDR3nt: TGCGCCAGCAGCTTGGACCCTAGCGGGAGTTACGAGCAGTACTTC; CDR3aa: CASSLDPSGSYEQYF
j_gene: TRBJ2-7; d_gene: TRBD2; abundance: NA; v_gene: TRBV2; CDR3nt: TGTGCCAGCCGGACTAGCGGGGGCCCCAGGACGCACTTC; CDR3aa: CASRTSGGPRTHF
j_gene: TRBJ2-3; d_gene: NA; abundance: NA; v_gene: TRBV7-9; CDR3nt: TGTGCCAGCAGCCCCCTCGGGCTCCGGGGAGATACGCAGTATTTT; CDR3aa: CASSPLGLRGDTQYF
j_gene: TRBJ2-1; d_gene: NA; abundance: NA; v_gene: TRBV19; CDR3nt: TGTGCCAGTAGCTTCCCATACGTCGGGGAGCAGTTCTTC; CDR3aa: CASSFPYVGEQFF
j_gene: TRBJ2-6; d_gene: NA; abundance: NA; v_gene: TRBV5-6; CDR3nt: TGTGCCAGCAGCCCCCAGTGGTCTTCTGGGGCCAACGTCCTGACTTTC; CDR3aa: CASSPQWSSGANVLTF
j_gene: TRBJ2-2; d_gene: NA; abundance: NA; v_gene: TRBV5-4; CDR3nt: TGTGCCAGCAATACCGAACGTGGGGCGGGGGCGACCGGGGAGCTGTTTTTT; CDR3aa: CASNTERGAGATGELFF
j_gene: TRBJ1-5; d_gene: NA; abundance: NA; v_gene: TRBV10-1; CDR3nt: TGCGCCAGCACCACAGACAGCAATCAGCCCCAGCATTTT; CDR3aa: CASTTDSNQPQHF
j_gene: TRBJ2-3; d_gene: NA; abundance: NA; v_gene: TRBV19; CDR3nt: TGTGCCAGTAGTATGGACTCCCCCGGGGATACGCAGTATTTT; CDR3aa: CASSMDSPGDTQYF
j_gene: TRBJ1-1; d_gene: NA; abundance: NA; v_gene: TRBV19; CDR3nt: TGTGCCAGTAGTATTCTTCTGGGGAAGGGGGACACTGAAGCTTTCTTT; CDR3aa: CASSILLGKGDTEAFF
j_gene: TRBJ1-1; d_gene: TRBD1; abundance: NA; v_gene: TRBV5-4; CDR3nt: TGTGCCAGCAGCTCTGACAGGGGGCTCACTGAAGCTTTCTTT; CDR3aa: CASSSDRGLTEAFF
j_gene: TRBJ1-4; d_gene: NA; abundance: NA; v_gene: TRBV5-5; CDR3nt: TGTGCCAGCAGCTTGGGAGGGTTGGGCGAAAAACTGTTTTTT; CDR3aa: CASSLGGLGEKLFF
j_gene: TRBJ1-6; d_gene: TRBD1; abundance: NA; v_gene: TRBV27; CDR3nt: TGTGCCAGCAGCCACAGGGGGAATTCACCCCTCCACTTT; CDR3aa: CASSHRGNSPLHF
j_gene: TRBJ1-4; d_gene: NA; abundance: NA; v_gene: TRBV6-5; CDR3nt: TGTGCCAGCAGTCGCCGGGGGATACGTAATGAAAAACTGTTTTTT; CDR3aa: CASSRRGIRNEKLFF
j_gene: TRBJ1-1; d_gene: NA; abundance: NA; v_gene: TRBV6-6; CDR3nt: TGTGCCAGCAGGATAACAGGGTTGAACACTGAAGCTTTCTTT; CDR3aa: CASRITGLNTEAFF
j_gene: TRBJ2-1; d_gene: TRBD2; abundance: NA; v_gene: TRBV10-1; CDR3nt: TGCGCCAGCAGTTCCGGGACTAGCGTATACAATGAGCAGTTCTTC; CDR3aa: CASSSGTSVYNEQFF
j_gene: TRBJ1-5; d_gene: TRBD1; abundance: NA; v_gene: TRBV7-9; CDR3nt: TGTGCCAGCAGCTTAGCGGCGGGACAGGGCTCCAATCAGCCCCAGCATTTT; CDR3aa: CASSLAAGQGSNQPQHF
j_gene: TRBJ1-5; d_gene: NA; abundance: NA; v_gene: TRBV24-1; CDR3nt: TGTGCCACCAGTGACCCCGAGGAGCCCCAGCATTTT; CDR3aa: CATSDPEEPQHF
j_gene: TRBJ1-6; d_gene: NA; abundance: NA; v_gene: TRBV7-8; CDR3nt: TGTGCCAGCAGCCGAGAGGGCGGGTGGGTTAATTCACCCCTCCACTTT; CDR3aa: CASSREGGWVNSPLHF
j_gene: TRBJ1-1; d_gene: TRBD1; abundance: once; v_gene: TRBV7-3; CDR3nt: TGTGCCAGCAGCCTAATCCAGGGGGCGACTGAGGCTTTCTTT; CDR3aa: CASSLIQGATEAFF
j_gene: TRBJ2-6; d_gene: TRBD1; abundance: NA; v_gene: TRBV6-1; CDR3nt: TGTGCCAGCAGTGAAGCGTGGGACAGGGTCGGGTCTGGGGCCAACGTCCTGACTTTC; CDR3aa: CASSEAWDRVGSGANVLTF
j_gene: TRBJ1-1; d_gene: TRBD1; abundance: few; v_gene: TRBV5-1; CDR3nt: TGCGCCAGCAGCCTGCAGGGGGGAAAGGGTAACACTGAAGCTTTCTTT; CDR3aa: CASSLQGGKGNTEAFF
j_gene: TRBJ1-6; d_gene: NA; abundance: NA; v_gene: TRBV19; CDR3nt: TGTGCCAGTAGTCCTTCGGGGGGGAACAATTCACCCCTCCACTTT; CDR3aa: CASSPSGGNNSPLHF
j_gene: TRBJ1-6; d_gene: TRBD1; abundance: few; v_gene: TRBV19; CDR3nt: TGTGCCAGTACCGGACAGGGCTATAATTCACCCCTCCACTTT; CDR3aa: CASTGQGYNSPLHF
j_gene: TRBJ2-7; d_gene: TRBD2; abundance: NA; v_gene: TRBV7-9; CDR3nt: TGTGCCAGCAGCTTATTAGCGGGGACCTACGAGCAGTACTTC; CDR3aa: CASSLLAGTYEQYF
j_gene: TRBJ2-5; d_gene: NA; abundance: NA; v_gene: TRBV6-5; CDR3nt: TGTGCCAGCAAAAGGGGCTCTCCCTCGGAGACCCAGTACTTC; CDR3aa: CASKRGSPSETQYF
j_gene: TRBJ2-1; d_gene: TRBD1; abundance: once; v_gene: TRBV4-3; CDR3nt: TGCGCCAGCAGCCTATCAGACAGGGTCTACAATGAGCAGTTCTTC; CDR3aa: CASSLSDRVYNEQFF
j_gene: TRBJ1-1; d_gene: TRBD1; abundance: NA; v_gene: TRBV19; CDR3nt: TGTGCCAGTAGTGTAACCGGGACAGCAAACACTGAAGCTTTCTTT; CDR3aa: CASSVTGTANTEAFF
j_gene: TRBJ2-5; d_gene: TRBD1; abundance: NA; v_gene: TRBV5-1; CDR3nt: TGCGCCAGCAGCCGCGGACAGGTCCAAGAGACCCAGTACTTC; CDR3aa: CASSRGQVQETQYF
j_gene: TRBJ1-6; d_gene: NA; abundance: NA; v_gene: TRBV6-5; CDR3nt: TGTGCCAGCAGTTACCTAGACAGCCATAATTCACCCCTCCACTTT; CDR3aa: CASSYLDSHNSPLHF
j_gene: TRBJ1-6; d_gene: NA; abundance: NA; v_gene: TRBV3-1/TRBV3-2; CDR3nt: TGTGCCAGCAGCCCCGGACACAATGGTTCACCCCTCCACTTT; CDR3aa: CASSPGHNGSPLHF
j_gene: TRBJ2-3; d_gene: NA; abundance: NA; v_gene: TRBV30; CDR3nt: TGTGCCTGGAGCCGCAATGGACAGACTCCTGGGGATACGCAGTATTTT; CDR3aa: CAWSRNGQTPGDTQYF
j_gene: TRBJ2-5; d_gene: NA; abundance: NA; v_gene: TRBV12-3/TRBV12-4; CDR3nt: TGTGCCAGCAGTAACAGGGAGGAGACCCAGTACTTC; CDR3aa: CASSNREETQYF
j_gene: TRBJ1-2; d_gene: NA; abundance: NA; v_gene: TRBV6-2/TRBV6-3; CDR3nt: TGTGCCAGCACCCCTTTCGGGGACTCCTATGGCTACACCTTC; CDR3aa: CASTPFGDSYGYTF
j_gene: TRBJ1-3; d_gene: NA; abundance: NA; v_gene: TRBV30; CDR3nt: TGTGCCTGGACAGGGATTTTGAACACCATATATTTT; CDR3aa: CAWTGILNTIYF
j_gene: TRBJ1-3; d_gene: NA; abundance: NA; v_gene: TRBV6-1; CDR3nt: TGTGCCAGCAGTGAAGTGGCAGGGCGCTCTGGAAACACCATATATTTT; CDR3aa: CASSEVAGRSGNTIYF
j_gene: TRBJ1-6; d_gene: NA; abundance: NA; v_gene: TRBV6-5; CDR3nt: TGTGCCAGCAGTTACTCGGCGGGGTCCCTGCCTTCACCCCTCCACTTT; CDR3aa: CASSYSAGSLPSPLHF
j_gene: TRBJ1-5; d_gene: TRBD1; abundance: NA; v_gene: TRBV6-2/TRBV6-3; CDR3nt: TGTGCCAGCAGTGACGGACAGGAATATCAGCCCCAGCATTTT; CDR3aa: CASSDGQEYQPQHF
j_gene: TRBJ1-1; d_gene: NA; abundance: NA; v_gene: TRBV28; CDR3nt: TGTGCCACCCGAACCACGGGAAACACTGAAGCTTTCTTT; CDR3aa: CATRTTGNTEAFF
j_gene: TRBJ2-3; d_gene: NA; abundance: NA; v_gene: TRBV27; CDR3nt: TGTGCCAGCAGATCGCGGGGAGGAGATACGCAGTATTTT; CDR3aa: CASRSRGGDTQYF
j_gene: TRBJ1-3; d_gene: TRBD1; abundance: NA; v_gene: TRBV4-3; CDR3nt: TGCGCCAGCAGCCTCCTTCGGAGGGGACAGGGTGCAGAAAACACCATATATTTT; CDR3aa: CASSLLRRGQGAENTIYF
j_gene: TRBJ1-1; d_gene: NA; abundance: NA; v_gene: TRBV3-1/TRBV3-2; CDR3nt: TGTGCCAGCAGCCAAGAATCAGGGTTGACTGAAGCTTTCTTT; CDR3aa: CASSQESGLTEAFF
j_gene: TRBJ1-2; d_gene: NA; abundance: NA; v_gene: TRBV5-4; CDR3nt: TGTGCCAGCAGCTTGGGGCCGACAGAAGAATATGGCTACACCTTC; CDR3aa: CASSLGPTEEYGYTF
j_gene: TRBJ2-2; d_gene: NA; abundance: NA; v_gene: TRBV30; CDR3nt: TGTGCCTGGAGTAGGGGATACACCGGGGAGCTGTTTTTT; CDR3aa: CAWSRGYTGELFF
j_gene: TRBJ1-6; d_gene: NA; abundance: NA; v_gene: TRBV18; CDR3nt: TGTGCCAGCTCACCAGTAGCGAGTAATTCACCCCTCCACTTT; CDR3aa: CASSPVASNSPLHF
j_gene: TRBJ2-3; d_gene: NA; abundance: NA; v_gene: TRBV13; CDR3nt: TGTGCCAGCAGCGCCGGGAGAGGAGATACGCAGTATTTT; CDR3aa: CASSAGRGDTQYF
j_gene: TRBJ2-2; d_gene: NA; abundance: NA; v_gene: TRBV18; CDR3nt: TGTGCCAGCTCACTCGGGACAACCGGGGAGCTGTTTTTT; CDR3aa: CASSLGTTGELFF
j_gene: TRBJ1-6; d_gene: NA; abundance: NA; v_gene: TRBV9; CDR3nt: TGTGCCAGCAGTGCCCAGGTGGTTCCTGCATCACCCCTCCACTTT; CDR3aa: CASSAQVVPASPLHF
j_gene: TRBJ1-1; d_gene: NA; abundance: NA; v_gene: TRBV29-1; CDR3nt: TGCAGCGGGGGGCACTCGAACACTGAAGCTTTCTTT; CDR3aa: CSGGHSNTEAFF
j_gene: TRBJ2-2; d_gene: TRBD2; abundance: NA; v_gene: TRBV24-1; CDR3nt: TGTGCCACCAGTGATCCCGGGACTACCACCGGGGAGCTGTTTTTT; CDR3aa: CATSDPGTTTGELFF
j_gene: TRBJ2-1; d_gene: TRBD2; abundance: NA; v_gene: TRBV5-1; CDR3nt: TGCGCCAGCAGCTTAGTACTAGCGGGAGAACGCGAGCAGTTCTTC; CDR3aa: CASSLVLAGEREQFF
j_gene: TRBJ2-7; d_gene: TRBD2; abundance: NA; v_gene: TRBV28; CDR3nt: TGTGCCAGCAGGGTCCCCGGGAGGGTCCACGAGCAGTACTTC; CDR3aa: CASRVPGRVHEQYF
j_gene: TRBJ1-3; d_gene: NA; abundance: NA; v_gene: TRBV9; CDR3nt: TGTGCCAGCAGCGTAGCCAGCGGGGGAAACACCATATATTTT; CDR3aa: CASSVASGGNTIYF
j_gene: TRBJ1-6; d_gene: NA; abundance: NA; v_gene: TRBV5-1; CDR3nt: TGCGCCAGCAGCTTCGGGGGAACTGCTTCACCCCTCCACTTT; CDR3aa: CASSFGGTASPLHF
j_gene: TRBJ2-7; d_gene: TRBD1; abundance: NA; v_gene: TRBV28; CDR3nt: TGTGCCAGCAGTTCCACCCCTCGGACAGGGTTTAGCTTCTACGAGCAGTACTTC; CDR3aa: CASSSTPRTGFSFYEQYF
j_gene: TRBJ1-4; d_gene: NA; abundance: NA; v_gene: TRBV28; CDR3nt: TGTGCCAGCAGTGGACACATTGCAACTAATGAAAAACTGTTTTTT; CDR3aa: CASSGHIATNEKLFF